This is a list of T cell receptor beta chains from one sample in a study of CD8+ T cells in alopecia areata. Profiling relied on immunoSEQ multiplex PCR, and the TCRdb table lists in-frame clones only, not all of them. Here the sample spans roughly 20,000 clones, 60% to 80% being singletons. The sequencing here drew on skin, taken at week 0. These receptors came from a human donor with alopecia areata. The CDR3 runs from the conserved cysteine through the conserved F or W. Fields, in order: D gene, V gene, J gene, clone size, CDR3 DNA, CDR3 protein. The D gene is left open where the match is weak. Clone size appears in some rows only: once, few, many, or a class for an expanded clone.

d_call: TRBD1; v_call: TRBV27; j_call: TRBJ1-3; clone_size: .; cdr3_nt: TGTGCCAGCAGTCCGGACAGGGGATACACCATATATTTT; cdr3_aa: CASSPDRGYTIYF
d_call: TRBD1; v_call: TRBV19; j_call: TRBJ2-7; clone_size: .; cdr3_nt: TGTGCCAGTAGTACTTCCGGGACAGGGCCCTACGAGCAGTACTTC; cdr3_aa: CASSTSGTGPYEQYF
d_call: .; v_call: TRBV9; j_call: TRBJ2-2; clone_size: .; cdr3_nt: TGTGCCAGCAGCCCCGAGGCGGCCGGCACTGGGGAGCTGTTTTTT; cdr3_aa: CASSPEAAGTGELFF
d_call: .; v_call: TRBV29-1; j_call: TRBJ1-1; clone_size: .; cdr3_nt: TGCAGCGGTACGCCCCATGGATTCGACACTGAAGCTTTCTTT; cdr3_aa: CSGTPHGFDTEAFF
d_call: .; v_call: TRBV5-1; j_call: TRBJ2-7; clone_size: .; cdr3_nt: TGCGCCAGCAGCAGGGAGAGGGGCTCCCTAACCTACGAGCAGTACTTC; cdr3_aa: CASSRERGSLTYEQYF
d_call: .; v_call: TRBV5-1; j_call: TRBJ2-7; clone_size: .; cdr3_nt: TGCGCCAGCAGCCTCTTCGGGGGCGGGAACGAGCAGTACTTC; cdr3_aa: CASSLFGGGNEQYF
d_call: .; v_call: TRBV6-5; j_call: TRBJ2-1; clone_size: .; cdr3_nt: TGTGCGGCGGCTAACTCCTACAATGAGCAGTTCTTC; cdr3_aa: CAAANSYNEQFF
d_call: TRBD1; v_call: TRBV2; j_call: TRBJ1-4; clone_size: large; cdr3_nt: TGTGCCAGCACCCAGACACAGGGGGCCTATGAAAAACTGTTTTTT; cdr3_aa: CASTQTQGAYEKLFF
d_call: .; v_call: TRBV28; j_call: TRBJ2-7; clone_size: .; cdr3_nt: TGTGCCAGCAGTATAGTAGTGGACGAGCAGTACTTC; cdr3_aa: CASSIVVDEQYF
d_call: .; v_call: TRBV7-9; j_call: TRBJ2-7; clone_size: .; cdr3_nt: TGTGCCAGCAGCTACGGACACAAGCAAGGGGTATCCTACGAGCAGTACTTC; cdr3_aa: CASSYGHKQGVSYEQYF
d_call: .; v_call: TRBV7-9; j_call: TRBJ1-1; clone_size: .; cdr3_nt: TGTGCCAGCAGCTTACGGGATGGGAACACTGAAGCTTTCTTT; cdr3_aa: CASSLRDGNTEAFF
d_call: TRBD2; v_call: TRBV4-3; j_call: TRBJ2-7; clone_size: .; cdr3_nt: TGCGCCAGCAGCTCCCAACTAGCGGGGGACCCCTCCTACGAGCAGTACTTC; cdr3_aa: CASSSQLAGDPSYEQYF
d_call: TRBD1; v_call: TRBV4-2; j_call: TRBJ1-2; clone_size: .; cdr3_nt: TGTGCCAGCAGCCCGGACAGGGGGCTTGGCTACACCTTC; cdr3_aa: CASSPDRGLGYTF
d_call: .; v_call: TRBV4-1; j_call: TRBJ2-4; clone_size: .; cdr3_nt: TGCGCCAGCAGCCAACTCAGCGGAGCAAACATTCAGTACTTC; cdr3_aa: CASSQLSGANIQYF
d_call: TRBD2; v_call: TRBV2; j_call: TRBJ2-2; clone_size: .; cdr3_nt: TGTGCCAGCAGTGAAATGGGACTAGCGGGGTGGGAGCTGTTTTTT; cdr3_aa: CASSEMGLAGWELFF
d_call: .; v_call: TRBV19; j_call: TRBJ2-2; clone_size: .; cdr3_nt: TGTGCCAGTAGTATTCGAACCGGGGAGCTGTTTTTT; cdr3_aa: CASSIRTGELFF
d_call: .; v_call: TRBV4-3; j_call: TRBJ1-2; clone_size: .; cdr3_nt: TGCGCCAGCAGCCATGCCGGGTTGGGGGGATTAGAAGGCTACACCTTC; cdr3_aa: CASSHAGLGGLEGYTF